The present TCR beta chain was sequenced within a study of cytomegalovirus exposure and HLA in healthy donors. The study, taken as a whole, reports: The study dropped some indistinguishable V segments, TRBV6-2 and TRBV6-3 among them. A later analysis linked about 17,000 TCR beta sequences to HLA alleles at 0.05 false discovery rate.

Among the donors, all were healthy bone marrow donors. Donors had nominal health at sampling but likely had unrecorded immune exposures. A multiplex PCR was run with 60 Vbeta primers and 13 Jbeta primers. Measured with immunoSEQ multiplex PCR; TCRdb has only the in-frame clones, and not every one. This table has around 140,000 clones, about four fifths appearing once. Concerning this clone: The target antigen is unknown.

CDR3 length equals 15 residues. CDR1 is SGHVS and CDR2 is FQNEAQ in the germline V gene. Germline trimming cut 4 bases from V and 7 bases from J; bases unmatched to any gene: 5. The sequencing sample was made of PBMCs. This chain connects TRBV7-8 to TRBJ2-1, with 12 nucleotides matching TRBD2. The sequence derives from a male donor in good health and CMV-seronegative. CDR3 region: CASSSGLAGGNEQFF. The CDR3 DNA is TGTGCCAGCAGCTCCGGCCTAGCGGGGGGGAATGAGCAGTTCTTC.